Listed below are T cell receptor beta chains from one sample, sequenced in a study of cytomegalovirus exposure and HLA in healthy donors. Method: immunoSEQ multiplex PCR; TCRdb's copy keeps in-frame clones and lacks some. The sample totals around 80,000 clones. The sequenced sample was PBMCs. These receptors all stem from a man between 40 and 49 years old in good health and CMV-seronegative. The CDR3 runs from the conserved cysteine through the conserved F or W. The D gene is left open where the match is weak.

J gene | CDR3 length | D gene | V gene | CDR3 DNA | CDR3 protein
TRBJ2-7 | 15 | TRBD2 | TRBV5-1 | TGCGCCAGCAGCCCCGGACTAGCGGGGCCCTACGAGCAGTACTTC | CASSPGLAGPYEQYF
TRBJ1-4 | 13 | NA | TRBV15 | TGTGCCACCTCCAAGGCCTCTACCGTTCGGGTGTTTTTT | CATSKASTVRVFF
TRBJ1-2 | 15 | TRBD1 | TRBV30 | TGTGCCTGGGTTCTCCCAACAGGGGGCCACTATGGCTACACCTTC | CAWVLPTGGHYGYTF
TRBJ2-5 | 15 | TRBD2 | TRBV11-3 | TGTGCCAGCAGCTTAGAGGGCGGGAGAGGAGAGACCCAGTACTTC | CASSLEGGRGETQYF
TRBJ1-1 | 14 | NA | TRBV7-9 | TGTGCCAGCAGCCCGACGGGGGGCGGCTCTGAAGCTTTCTTT | CASSPTGGGSEAFF
TRBJ1-1 | 14 | NA | TRBV30 | TGTGCCTGGAGTGTACGACAGGCCAACACTGAAGCTTTCTTT | CAWSVRQANTEAFF
TRBJ2-7 | 15 | TRBD2 | TRBV7-2 | TGTGCCAGCAGCTTAGCTCAGCTAGCGGGGGCCGAGCAGTACTTC | CASSLAQLAGAEQYF
TRBJ2-7 | 14 | NA | TRBV5-4 | TGTGCCAGCAGCTTGGCGGGGTATGGGTACGAGCAGTACTTC | CASSLAGYGYEQYF
TRBJ2-2 | 15 | TRBD1 | TRBV28 | TGTGCCAGCAGTACCTCGGACAGGGCGGGCGGGGAGCTGTTTTTT | CASSTSDRAGGELFF
TRBJ2-1 | 15 | TRBD1 | TRBV2 | TGTGCCAGCAGTGGCCACAGGGGGCAGGGAAATGAGCAGTTCTTC | CASSGHRGQGNEQFF
TRBJ2-5 | 14 | NA | TRBV18 | TGTGCCAGCTCACCATTTGGGCTGCAAGAGACCCAGTACTTC | CASSPFGLQETQYF
TRBJ2-7 | 14 | TRBD1 | TRBV7-6 | TGTGCCAGCAGCTCAGTGCAGGGACAGAAGACGCAGTACTTC | CASSSVQGQKTQYF
TRBJ1-5 | 14 | TRBD1 | TRBV4-3 | TGCGCCAGCAGCCTCAACAGGGGGGACCAGCCCCAGCATTTT | CASSLNRGDQPQHF
TRBJ2-2 | 18 | NA | TRBV11-3 | TGTGCCAGCAGCTTAGGAGTCGGATCAGGGGATGGCACCGGGGAGCTGTTTTTT | CASSLGVGSGDGTGELFF
TRBJ2-5 | 17 | TRBD2 | TRBV15 | TGTGCCACCAGCAGAGCGGAGCGGCGGGGGGCACAAGAGACCCAGTACTTC | CATSRAERRGAQETQYF
TRBJ2-6 | 17 | TRBD2 | TRBV19 | TGTGCCAGTGCGGTTAGCGGGGGCCTCTCTGGGGCCAACGTCCTGACTTTC | CASAVSGGLSGANVLTF
TRBJ2-7 | 15 | TRBD2 | TRBV5-1 | TGCGCCAGCAGCTTGAGGTCGGGGGGCTCCTACGAGCAGTACTTC | CASSLRSGGSYEQYF
TRBJ2-7 | 14 | NA | TRBV19 | TGTGCCAGTAGGCAGGAGGGCATCTCCTACGAGCAGTACTTC | CASRQEGISYEQYF
TRBJ2-7 | 14 | NA | TRBV5-1 | TGCGCCAGCAGCAATAGAGGGGGTCTCTACGAGCAGTACTTC | CASSNRGGLYEQYF
TRBJ1-3 | 20 | NA | TRBV5-4 | TGTGCCAGCAGCCGGGGGAAAGACAGACCCTCCCGTTTCTCTGGAAACACCATATATTTT | CASSRGKDRPSRFSGNTIYF
TRBJ2-1 | 17 | TRBD2 | TRBV15 | TGTGCCACCAGCGGAGGATCAGGGCTAGCGGTTTACAATGAGCAGTTCTTC | CATSGGSGLAVYNEQFF
TRBJ2-1 | 13 | TRBD1 | TRBV5-4 | TGTGCCAGCAGCTTAGGGACAGGGAATGAGCAGTTCTTC | CASSLGTGNEQFF
TRBJ2-5 | 15 | NA | TRBV4-1 | TGCGCCAGCAGCCAAGACACTACTCATGAAGAGACCCAGTACTTC | CASSQDTTHEETQYF
TRBJ2-5 | 15 | TRBD1 | TRBV5-6 | TGTGCCAGCAGCCCGGACAGGGAATCGGGAGAGACCCAGTACTTC | CASSPDRESGETQYF
TRBJ2-7 | 14 | NA | TRBV7-2 | TGTGCCAGCAGCTCCGTGGCGGGGCCCTACGAGCAGTACTTC | CASSSVAGPYEQYF
TRBJ2-3 | 18 | NA | TRBV4-2 | TGTGCCAGCAGCCAAGATCTGAGGGGACAAGCTCGCACAGATACGCAGTATTTT | CASSQDLRGQARTDTQYF
TRBJ2-3 | 16 | TRBD2 | TRBV7-9 | TGTGCCAGCAGCGAAGACCTAGCGGGAGGGCCAGATACGCAGTATTTT | CASSEDLAGGPDTQYF
TRBJ1-1 | 16 | NA | TRBV19 | TGTGCCAGTAGTATAGATGGTGGAGGGTCGGGCACTGAAGCTTTCTTT | CASSIDGGGSGTEAFF
TRBJ1-2 | 14 | NA | TRBV5-1 | TGCGCCAGCAGCTTGGGGCCGGAGGACTATGGCTACACCTTC | CASSLGPEDYGYTF
TRBJ1-4 | 15 | NA | TRBV5-4 | TGTGCCAGCAGTTCCGCGCAGGGGCCTAATGAAAAACTGTTTTTT | CASSSAQGPNEKLFF
TRBJ2-1 | 16 | NA | TRBV21-1 | TGTGCCAGCAGCAAACCGGAGACTAGCTTCCACAATGAGCAGTTCTTC | CASSKPETSFHNEQFF
TRBJ2-7 | 16 | TRBD2 | TRBV13 | TGTGCCAGCAGCGTCCAGACTAGCGGGAGGGACCACGAGCAGTACTTC | CASSVQTSGRDHEQYF
TRBJ2-7 | 15 | TRBD1 | TRBV5-1 | TGCGCCAGCAGCTTGGCGGCAGGGGGTTTTGGCGAGCAGTACTTC | CASSLAAGGFGEQYF
TRBJ2-7 | 16 | TRBD2 | TRBV6-5 | TGTGCCAGCAGTTACGAGGTGCCGGGGGGCTCCTACGAGCAGTACTTC | CASSYEVPGGSYEQYF
TRBJ1-3 | 16 | NA | TRBV25-1 | TGTGCCAGCAGTGAAATGGGGCGATCGTCTGGAAACACCATATATTTT | CASSEMGRSSGNTIYF
TRBJ1-1 | 14 | NA | TRBV9 | TGTGCCAGCAGCCTCCTGGGGCAGAACACTGAAGCTTTCTTT | CASSLLGQNTEAFF
TRBJ2-1 | 13 | NA | TRBV5-1 | TGCGCCAGCAGCGGCAGGGCCTACAATGAGCAGTTCTTC | CASSGRAYNEQFF
TRBJ1-5 | 14 | NA | TRBV5-1 | TGCGCCAGCAGCCCGGGGGAGGGGTACCAGCCCCAGCATTTT | CASSPGEGYQPQHF
TRBJ2-1 | 17 | NA | TRBV4-1 | TGCGCCAGCAGCCAAGATCAGGGCAGGGGTAGCTACAATGAGCAGTTCTTC | CASSQDQGRGSYNEQFF
TRBJ1-2 | 14 | TRBD1 | TRBV7-2 | TGTGCCAGCAGCTTAGCAGGGGGCGACTATGGCTACACCTTC | CASSLAGGDYGYTF
TRBJ2-1 | 15 | NA | TRBV10-3 | TGTGCCATCAGTGATAGGAGGGGGCGGAACAATGAGCAGTTCTTC | CAISDRRGRNNEQFF
TRBJ2-7 | 15 | TRBD1 | TRBV29-1 | TGCAGCGTTGAGCGGGGACAGGGGGAGGTTTACGAGCAGTACTTC | CSVERGQGEVYEQYF
TRBJ1-1 | 13 | NA | TRBV30 | TGTGCCTGGAGGAGACACCAGAACACTGAAGCTTTCTTT | CAWRRHQNTEAFF
TRBJ2-5 | 17 | TRBD1 | TRBV28 | TGTGCCAGCAGTTTCGGCCCCGGACAGGTTGTCCAAGAGACCCAGTACTTC | CASSFGPGQVVQETQYF
TRBJ1-1 | 13 | NA | TRBV7-8 | TGTGCCAGCAGCTTATCAGGGAACACTGAAGCTTTCTTT | CASSLSGNTEAFF
TRBJ1-2 | 17 | NA | TRBV18 | TGTGCCAGCTCACCACCGGCTCCGACAGGAGATAACTATGGCTACACCTTC | CASSPPAPTGDNYGYTF